What follows are 23 T cell receptor beta chains derived from one specimen sequenced in a study of T-cell memory formation after mild COVID-19. TCRdb ran MiXCR on the 5' RACE reads and lists one entry per CDR3 protein. The table includes approximately 300,000 distinct CDR3 sequences, approximately 15% detected once. Material: PBMCs or a T cell subset sorted from them (not recorded which). The receptor source for this set is a man between 18 and 35 years old who had mild COVID-19 (a few samples of this study predate the infection). Cell type and time point are not known.

The CDR3 DNA reads as TGCGCCAGCAGCTTAGGGACTAGCGAGACCTACGAGCAGTACTTC. This sequence encodes CASSLGTSETYEQYF. The V call is TRBV5-1, the J call TRBJ2-7; TRBD2 agrees at 10 bases. The CDR3 extends over 15 amino acids. Germline V gene sequence: CDR1 SGHRS, CDR2 YFSETQ. V was clipped by 2 bases and J by 2 bases; unmatched bases: 4.

The V gene is TRBV11-2, the J gene TRBJ2-4; 9 bases agree with TRBD1. The CDR3 runs 13 residues. Germline V lookup: CDR1 SGHAT, CDR2 FQNNGV. V trimming: 5 bases; J trimming: 13 bases; junction bases outside the gene matches: 9. CDR3 coding DNA: TGTGCCAGCAGCAAGGGACAGGGTTCTTGGCAGTACTTC. Protein product: CASSKGQGSWQYF.

This chain connects TRBV20-1 to TRBJ2-6, with D possibly TRBD1 on 5 matching bases. The CDR3 sequence is 15 residues long. The germline V gene encodes CDR1 DFQATT and CDR2 SNEGSKA (reference sequence). V was cut by 3 bases and J by 0 bases, with 9 bases left in between. CDR3 sequence reads: CSARGLSSGANVLTF. Here the CDR3 DNA reads TGCAGTGCTAGGGGGCTGAGCTCTGGGGCCAACGTCCTGACTTTC.

The rearrangement uses TRBV6-1 and TRBJ1-5; possibly TRBD1 for D (6 bases). Germline-derived CDR1 and CDR2 are MNHNS and SASEGT. Trimming took off 8 bases at V and 0 bases at J, with 8 bases between the two ends. This CDR3 has 13 residues. The CDR3 region is CASQGYSNQPQHF. The CDR3 bases are TGTGCCAGCCAGGGGTATAGCAATCAGCCCCAGCATTTT.

The chain combines TRBV6-6 with TRBJ2-7; 8 positions match TRBD2. After removal of 5 bases from V and 3 bases from J, the junction contained 6 bases not matched to a gene. The germline V gene has CDR1 MNHNY and CDR2 SVGAGI (reference sequence). The CDR3 has 14 amino acids. CDR3 sequence (DNA): TGTGCCAGCAGTCGCGGGGGGACCCTCTACGAGCAGTACGTC. Translated, it gives CASSRGGTLYEQYV.

This clonotype occurred a few times. The rearrangement links TRBV7-2 to TRBJ2-7, with unresolved D. This CDR3 spans 11 amino acids. Germline lookup yields CDR1 SGHTA and CDR2 FQGNSA. V dropped 9 bases and J dropped 3 bases, with 9 bases sitting between them. CDR3 protein: CARDGHYEQYF. The CDR3 nucleotides read TGTGCCAGAGACGGTCACTACGAGCAGTACTTC. Using reference TRBV7-2 and TRBJ2-7 for the parts outside the CDR3, the full variable domain is GAGVSQSPSNKVTEKGKDVELRCDPISGHTALYWYRQSLGQGLEFLIYFQGNSAPDKSGLPSDRFSAERTGGSVSTLTIQRTQQEDSAVYLCARDGHYEQYFGPGTRLTVT.

This clonotype appeared many times. The chain carries TRBV5-1 and TRBJ1-1; 12 nucleotides agree with TRBD1. Germline loops: CDR1 SGHRS, CDR2 YFSETQ. Trimming removed 4 bases from V and 4 bases from J; junction bases left unmatched: 8. The CDR3 is 16 residues long. Written as DNA, the CDR3 is TGCGCCAGCAGCCAAGGGACAGGGGGCGTGGGCACTGAAGCTTTCTTT. This gives the protein CASSQGTGGVGTEAFF. Full variable domain (remainder filled in from reference TRBV5-1 and TRBJ1-1): KAGVTQTPRYLIKTRGQQVTLSCSPISGHRSVSWYQQTPGQGLQFLFEYFSETQRNKGNFPGRFSGRQFSNSRSEMNVSTLELGDSALYLCASSQGTGGVGTEAFFGQGTRLTVV.

This clonotype was counted many times. The rearrangement joins TRBV6-4 to TRBJ2-2, with a tentative D call TRBD2 (6 bases). The germline V and J ends were trimmed by 0 bases and 5 bases, with 16 bases remaining between them. CDR3 length: 17 residues. Germline V gene lookup returns CDR1 MRHNA and CDR2 SNTAGT. The DNA of the CDR3 is TGTGCCAGCAGTGACTCGATTCCAGGGACTGGGACCGGGGAGCTGTTTTTT. Amino acids: CASSDSIPGTGTGELFF.

V gene TRBV12-3 or TRBV12-4 combines with J gene TRBJ2-3; TRBD2 agrees at 8 bases. V was pared by 5 bases and J by 2 bases, with 6 bases of the junction left unmatched. CDR3 length equals 15 residues. CDR3 sequence: CASSPGGGYTDTQYF. CDR3 sequence (DNA): TGTGCCAGCAGTCCAGGCGGGGGGTACACAGATACGCAGTATTTT.

This clonotype was counted ten times or more. The chain recombines TRBV2 with TRBJ1-2, with D uncertain. Germline lookup yields CDR1 SNHLY and CDR2 FYNNEI. This CDR3 comprises 16 residues. V was cut by 0 bases and J by 8 bases, with 19 bases left in between. This CDR3 reads CASSEALSWREWGYTF. The CDR3 DNA reads TGTGCCAGCAGTGAAGCGCTTTCTTGGAGGGAGTGGGGCTACACCTTC.

This clonotype was seen a few times. The V gene is TRBV20-1, the J gene TRBJ1-5, with D unresolved. With 1 base removed from V and 0 bases from J, the gap between germline ends came to 13 bases. Looked up from germline, CDR1 is DFQATT and CDR2 is SNEGSKA (reference sequence). The CDR3 sequence is 16 residues long. The CDR3 sequence is CSARAKQIYSNQPQHF. The CDR3 DNA follows: TGCAGTGCTAGAGCCAAACAGATTTATAGCAATCAGCCCCAGCATTTT.

The CDR3 sequence: CASRDFGHEQFF. Here the CDR3 DNA reads TGTGCCAGCAGGGATTTCGGTCATGAGCAGTTCTTC. The V call is TRBV6-2 or TRBV6-3, the J call TRBJ2-1; D unresolved. The CDR3 length is 12 residues. The V end lost 6 bases, the J end lost 8 bases, and 11 bases lay between the germline ends. Germline CDR1 reads MNHEY; CDR2 reads SVGEGT.

In its sample, this clonotype was seen many times. This chain uses TRBV24-1 with TRBJ2-1; D remains unclear. With 3 bases removed from V and 11 bases from J, the gap between germline ends came to 13 bases. Germline values: CDR1 KGHDR, CDR2 SFDVKD. The CDR3 totals 13 residues. CDR3 sequence: CATSDRGALKQFF. The CDR3 DNA sequence: TGTGCCACCAGTGATCGTGGAGCCCTTAAGCAGTTCTTC.

The sample holds a few counts of this clonotype. The chain couples TRBV28 to TRBJ2-3; D may correspond to TRBD1 or TRBD2 (6 bases each). Trimming shortened V by 5 bases and J by 5 bases, and 11 bases separated the two germline ends. The germline V gene has CDR1 MDHEN and CDR2 SYDVKM. The CDR3 sequence is 13 residues long. The CDR3 sequence is CASSRGQEDTQYF. The CDR3 nucleotides read TGTGCCAGCAGTCGGGGGCAAGAAGATACGCAGTATTTT.

The V gene is TRBV19, the J gene TRBJ2-7; no firm D call. Germline lookup yields CDR1 LNHDA and CDR2 SQIVND (reference sequence). V lost 3 bases, J lost 6 bases, and 12 bases lay in between. The CDR3 extends over 13 amino acids. CDR3 loop: CASSMMWSLEQYF. CDR3 in DNA: TGTGCCAGTAGTATGATGTGGTCCCTCGAGCAGTACTTC.

This chain connects TRBV29-1 to TRBJ1-2; weak D call: TRBD1 (5 bases). V dropped 3 bases and J dropped 8 bases, with 10 bases sitting between them. The CDR3 runs to 11 residues. Germline-derived CDR1 and CDR2 are SQVTM and ANQGSEA. CDR3 sequence (DNA): TGCAGCGTTGATAGGGGAGGGGGCTACACCTTC. Its translation: CSVDRGGGYTF.

This clonotype has more than one count but fewer than ten. The V gene is TRBV19, the J gene TRBJ2-3, with D maybe TRBD1 (6 bases). The CDR3 totals 16 residues. V gave up 3 bases and J gave up 0 bases, with 13 bases separating them. The germline V gene has CDR1 LNHDA and CDR2 SQIVND (reference sequence). The DNA for the CDR3 is TGTGCCAGTAGTATGGGGGCTACCAGAAGCACAGATACGCAGTATTTT. Protein: CASSMGATRSTDTQYF.

V and J are TRBV5-8 and TRBJ1-4, with a weak D call TRBD1 (5 bases). Germline assignment: CDR1 SGHTS and CDR2 YDEGEE. CDR3 length: 16 residues. V lost 0 bases and J lost 7, with 16 bases in between. CDR3 amino acids: CASSLGRGPGFEKLFF. The DNA of the CDR3 is TGTGCCAGCAGCTTGGGAAGGGGCCCCGGGTTTGAAAAACTGTTTTTT.

The chain joins TRBV4-3 to TRBJ1-4; tentatively, D is TRBD1 (6 bases). Between the trimmed V and J ends, which lost 2 bases and 8 bases, there was a span of 15 bases. The CDR3 totals 15 residues. Germline-derived CDR1 and CDR2 are LGHNA and YSLEER. The CDR3 DNA reads as TGCGCCAGCAGCCAACCAGGGGTGTTAAACGAAAAACTGTTTTTT. It is translated as CASSQPGVLNEKLFF.

This clonotype was seen a few times. V usage is TRBV24-1 and J usage is TRBJ2-2; no firm D call. Germline V gives CDR1 KGHDR, CDR2 SFDVKD. The CDR3 runs 13 residues. Trimming took 6 bases from V and 4 from J, leaving 8 bases between them. The CDR3 DNA reads TGTGCCACCAGTAGTGCCACCACCGGGGAGCTGTTTTTT. This translates into CATSSATTGELFF.

The rearrangement links TRBV7-3 to TRBJ2-5; 9 nucleotides agree with TRBD2. The germline CDR1 and CDR2 sequences are SGHTA and FQGTGA. The V gene end was trimmed by 2 bases and the J gene end by 1 base; junction bases not matched to a gene: 2. The CDR3 totals 15 residues. In nucleotides, the CDR3 is TGTGCCAGCAGCTTAGCGGGGGGGACCCAAGAGACCCAGTACTTC. This sequence encodes CASSLAGGTQETQYF.

Turning to this clonotype: This may stem from a read error, because a much larger clone lies one nucleotide away. V gene TRBV28 combines with J gene TRBJ1-1, with D possibly being TRBD1 (5 bases). The CDR3 extends over 13 amino acids. Germline CDR1 and CDR2: MDHEN and SYDVKM. CDR3 nucleotides: TGTGCCAACAGTTTACAGGTGAACACTGAAGCTTTCTTT. Encoded protein: CANSLQVNTEAFF.

The V call is TRBV30, the J call TRBJ2-7; maybe TRBD1 (6 bases). This CDR3 contains 13 residues. Germline lookup yields CDR1 GTSNPN and CDR2 SVGIG (reference sequence). The V end lost 3 bases, the J end lost 7 bases, and 16 bases lay between the germline ends. CDR3 in DNA: TGTGCCTGGAGGTTCCACCCACAGGGAGAGCAGTACTTC. Amino acid sequence: CAWRFHPQGEQYF.